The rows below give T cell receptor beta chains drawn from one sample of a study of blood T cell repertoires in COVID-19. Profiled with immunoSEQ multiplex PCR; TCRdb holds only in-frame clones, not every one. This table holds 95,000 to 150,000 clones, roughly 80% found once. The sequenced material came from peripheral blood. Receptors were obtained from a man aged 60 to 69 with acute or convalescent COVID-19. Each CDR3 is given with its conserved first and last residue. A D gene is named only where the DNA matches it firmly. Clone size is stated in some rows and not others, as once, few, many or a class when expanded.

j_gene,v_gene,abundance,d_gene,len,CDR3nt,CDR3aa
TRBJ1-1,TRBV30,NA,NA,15,TGTGCCTGGAGTTCCAACCGTCGTACTACTACTGAAGCTTTCTTT,CAWSSNRRTTTEAFF
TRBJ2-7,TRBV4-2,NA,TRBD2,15,TGTGCCAGCAGAGTTGCGGGAGGATCGACCTACGAGCAGTACTTC,CASRVAGGSTYEQYF
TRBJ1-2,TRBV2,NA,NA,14,TGTGCCAGCAGGGGACGAAGACAGGCCTATGGCTACACCTTC,CASRGRRQAYGYTF
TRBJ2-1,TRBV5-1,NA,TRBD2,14,TGCGCCACCAAAAGCGGGGCCAGCGGGCATGAGCAGTTCTTC,CATKSGASGHEQFF
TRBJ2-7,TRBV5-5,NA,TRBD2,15,TGTGCCAGCAGCGCCGGGACTAGCGATCACTACGAGCAGTACTTC,CASSAGTSDHYEQYF
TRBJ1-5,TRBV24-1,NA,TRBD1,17,TGTGCCACCAGTGATCTGGACAGGCCGCTTTGTAATCAGCCCCAGCATTTT,CATSDLDRPLCNQPQHF
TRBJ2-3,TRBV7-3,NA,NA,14,TGTGCCAGCAGCCTCCAAGCGGCCACCAATACGCAGTATTTT,CASSLQAATNTQYF
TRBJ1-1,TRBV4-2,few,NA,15,TGTGCCAGCAGCCAAGAACGAGATTCACAGACTGAAGCTTTCTTT,CASSQERDSQTEAFF
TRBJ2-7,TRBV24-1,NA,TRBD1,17,TGTGCCACCAGTGATGTTGACAGGGGGATGAGCCCCTACGAGCAGTACTTC,CATSDVDRGMSPYEQYF
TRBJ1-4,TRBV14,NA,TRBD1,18,TGTGCCAGCAGCCAATTTCCAGGGACAGGGACAACTAATGAAAAACTGTTTTTT,CASSQFPGTGTTNEKLFF
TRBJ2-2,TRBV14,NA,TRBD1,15,TGTGCCAGCAGCCAGCAGACAGGGGTTCCCGGGGAGCTGTTTTTT,CASSQQTGVPGELFF
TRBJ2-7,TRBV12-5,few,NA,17,TGTGCTAGTGGTTTGGTAGGAAGTCCAGGGAATTCGTACGAGCAGTACTTC,CASGLVGSPGNSYEQYF
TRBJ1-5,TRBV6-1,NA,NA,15,TGTGCCAGCAGTGATCCGGGAGTGGGCAATCAGCCCCAGCATTTT,CASSDPGVGNQPQHF
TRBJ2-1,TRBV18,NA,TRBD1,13,TGTGCCTCTAACCTAAACAGGGGCAATGAGCAGTTCTTC,CASNLNRGNEQFF
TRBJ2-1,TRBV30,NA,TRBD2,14,TGTGCCTGGCAAACCGGGACTATCTACAATGAGCAGTTCTTC,CAWQTGTIYNEQFF
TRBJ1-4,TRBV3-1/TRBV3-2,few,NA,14,TGTGCCAGCAGCCAGGCAGGGCTGAGGGAAAAACTGTTTTTT,CASSQAGLREKLFF
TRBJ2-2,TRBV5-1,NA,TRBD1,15,TGCGCCAGCAGTAGGGACAGGGGGCATCCCGGGGAGCTGTTTTTT,CASSRDRGHPGELFF
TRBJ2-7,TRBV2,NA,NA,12,TGTGCCAGCAGGGTAGGGGGGGCCGAGCAGTACTTC,CASRVGGAEQYF
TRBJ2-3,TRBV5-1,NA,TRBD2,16,TGCGCCAGCAGCTTGGTTGGGGCTAGCGGATGGGATACGCAGTATTTT,CASSLVGASGWDTQYF
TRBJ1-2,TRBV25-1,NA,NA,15,TGTGCCAGCAGTGAAGGTCGGAACAGCTACTATGGCTACACCTTC,CASSEGRNSYYGYTF
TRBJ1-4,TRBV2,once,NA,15,TGTGCCAGCAGTGTGACCAGGAAACCGAGTGAAAAACTGTTTTTT,CASSVTRKPSEKLFF
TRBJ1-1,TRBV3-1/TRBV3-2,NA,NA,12,TGTGCCAGCAGCAAAAGCGCAGGGGAAGCTTTCTTT,CASSKSAGEAFF
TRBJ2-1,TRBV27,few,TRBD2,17,TGTGCCAGCAGTTTATCTCTAGCGGGGGCAGCCTACAATGAGCAGTTCTTC,CASSLSLAGAAYNEQFF
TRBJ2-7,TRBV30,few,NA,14,TGTGCCTGGAGCGCAGGCCCTCAGCCCTACGAGCAGTACTTC,CAWSAGPQPYEQYF
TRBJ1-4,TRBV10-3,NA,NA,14,TGTGCCATCAGTGACGGACAGTTTCCTGGAAAACTGTTTTTT,CAISDGQFPGKLFF
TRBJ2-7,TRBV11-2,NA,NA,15,TGTGCCAGCAGCTTAGATAGGGGGTCGTCCTACGAGCAGTACTTC,CASSLDRGSSYEQYF
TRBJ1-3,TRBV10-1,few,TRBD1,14,TGCGCCAGCAGTGATCACAGGGGGTGGAACACCATATATTTT,CASSDHRGWNTIYF
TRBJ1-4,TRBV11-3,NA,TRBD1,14,TGTGCCAGCAGCTGTGGACAGGTTAATGAAAAACTGTTTTTT,CASSCGQVNEKLFF
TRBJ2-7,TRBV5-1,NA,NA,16,TGCGCCAGCAGCCTCCCATCGGGACAAGGATTCTACGAGCAGTACTTC,CASSLPSGQGFYEQYF
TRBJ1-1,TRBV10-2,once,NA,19,TGCGCCAGCAGTGAGTCTGATGCGGGGGCTAGGCAACTGAACACTGAAGCTTTCTTT,CASSESDAGARQLNTEAFF
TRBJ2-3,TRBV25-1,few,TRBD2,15,TGTGCCAGCAGTGATACTAGCGGAGGCACAGATACGCAGTATTTT,CASSDTSGGTDTQYF
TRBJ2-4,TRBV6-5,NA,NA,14,TGTGCCAGCAGCGCAGGGGTGGCCAAAAACATTCAGTACTTC,CASSAGVAKNIQYF